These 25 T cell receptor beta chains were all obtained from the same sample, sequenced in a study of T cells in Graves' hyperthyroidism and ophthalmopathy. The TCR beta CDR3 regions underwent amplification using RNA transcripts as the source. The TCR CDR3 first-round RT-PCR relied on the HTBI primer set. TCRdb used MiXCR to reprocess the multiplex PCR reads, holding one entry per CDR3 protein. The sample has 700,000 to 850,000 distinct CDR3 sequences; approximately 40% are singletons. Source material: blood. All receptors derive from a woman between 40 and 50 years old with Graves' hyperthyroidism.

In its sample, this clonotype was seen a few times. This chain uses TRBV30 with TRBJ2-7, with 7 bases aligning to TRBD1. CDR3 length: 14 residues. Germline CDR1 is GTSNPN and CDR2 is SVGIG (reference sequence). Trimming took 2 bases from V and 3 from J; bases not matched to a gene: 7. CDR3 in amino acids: CAWSLKGANYEQYF. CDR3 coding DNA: TGTGCCTGGAGTTTGAAGGGGGCGAACTACGAGCAGTACTTC.

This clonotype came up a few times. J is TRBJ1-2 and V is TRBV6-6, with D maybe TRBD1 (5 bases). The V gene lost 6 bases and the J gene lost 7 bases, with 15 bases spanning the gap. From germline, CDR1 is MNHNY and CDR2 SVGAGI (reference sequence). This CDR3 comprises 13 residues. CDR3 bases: TGTGCCAGCAGCCACCTCCAGGGTACTGGCTACACCTTC. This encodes CASSHLQGTGYTF.

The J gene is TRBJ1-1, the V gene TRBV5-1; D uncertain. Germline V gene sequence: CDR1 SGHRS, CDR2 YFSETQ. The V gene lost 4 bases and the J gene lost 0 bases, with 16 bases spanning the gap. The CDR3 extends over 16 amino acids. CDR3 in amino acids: CASSLSGVPMNTEAFF. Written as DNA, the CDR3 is TGCGCCAGCAGCCTATCCGGGGTCCCAATGAACACTGAAGCTTTCTTT.

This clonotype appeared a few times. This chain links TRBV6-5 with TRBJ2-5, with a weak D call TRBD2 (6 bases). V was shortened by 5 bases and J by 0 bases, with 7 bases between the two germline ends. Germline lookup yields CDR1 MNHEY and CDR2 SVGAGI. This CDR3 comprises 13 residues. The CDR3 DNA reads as TGTGCCAGCAGTGGACTATACCAAGAGACCCAGTACTTC. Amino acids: CASSGLYQETQYF.

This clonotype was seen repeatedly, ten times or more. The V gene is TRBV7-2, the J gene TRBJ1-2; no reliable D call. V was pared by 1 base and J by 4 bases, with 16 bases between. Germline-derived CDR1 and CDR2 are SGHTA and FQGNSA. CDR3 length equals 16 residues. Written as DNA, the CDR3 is TGTGCCAGCAGCTTAGAGGGAGGTCGGGGTGGCTATGGCTACACCTTC. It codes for CASSLEGGRGGYGYTF.

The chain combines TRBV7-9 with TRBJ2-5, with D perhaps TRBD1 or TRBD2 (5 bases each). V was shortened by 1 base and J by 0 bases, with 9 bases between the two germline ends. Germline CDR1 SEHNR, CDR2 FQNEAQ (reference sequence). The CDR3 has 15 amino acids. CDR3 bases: TGTGCCAGCAGCTTAGATGGGACGGACCAAGAGACCCAGTACTTC. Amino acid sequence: CASSLDGTDQETQYF.

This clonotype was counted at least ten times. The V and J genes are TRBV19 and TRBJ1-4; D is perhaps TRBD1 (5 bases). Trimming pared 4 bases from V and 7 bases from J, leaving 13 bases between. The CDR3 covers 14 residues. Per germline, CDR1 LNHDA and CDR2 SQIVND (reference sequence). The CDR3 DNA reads TGTGCCAGTAGTAACCGGGACGGAGGTGAAAAACTGTTTTTT. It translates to CASSNRDGGEKLFF.

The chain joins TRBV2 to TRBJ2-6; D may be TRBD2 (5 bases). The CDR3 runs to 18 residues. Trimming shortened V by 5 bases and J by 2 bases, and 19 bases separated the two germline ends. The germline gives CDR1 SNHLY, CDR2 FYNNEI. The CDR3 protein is CASSLIGLGSTGANVLTF. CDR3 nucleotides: TGTGCCAGCAGTTTAATTGGATTGGGGAGCACTGGGGCCAACGTCCTGACTTTC.

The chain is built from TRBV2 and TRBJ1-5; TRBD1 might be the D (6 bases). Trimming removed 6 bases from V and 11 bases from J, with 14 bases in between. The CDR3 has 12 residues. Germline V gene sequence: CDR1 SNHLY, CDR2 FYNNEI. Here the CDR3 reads CASRTGGRTQHF. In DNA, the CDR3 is TGTGCCAGCAGGACCGGGGGCAGGACCCAGCATTTT.

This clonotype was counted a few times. The CDR3 DNA reads as TGTGCCAGCAGCCCCAACTTCTCCAACTATGGCTACACCTTC. Its protein product is CASSPNFSNYGYTF. The V call is TRBV11-2, the J call TRBJ1-2, with D unclear. The CDR3 is 14 residues long. V was pared by 5 bases and J by 2 bases, with 12 bases between. Germline loops: CDR1 SGHAT, CDR2 FQNNGV.

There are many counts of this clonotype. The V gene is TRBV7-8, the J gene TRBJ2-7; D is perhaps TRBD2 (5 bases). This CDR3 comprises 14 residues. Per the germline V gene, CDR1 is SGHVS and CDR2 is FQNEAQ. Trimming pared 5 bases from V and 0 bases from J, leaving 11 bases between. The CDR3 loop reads CASSAVRDSYEQYF. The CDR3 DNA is TGTGCCAGCAGCGCCGTGAGGGACTCCTACGAGCAGTACTTC.

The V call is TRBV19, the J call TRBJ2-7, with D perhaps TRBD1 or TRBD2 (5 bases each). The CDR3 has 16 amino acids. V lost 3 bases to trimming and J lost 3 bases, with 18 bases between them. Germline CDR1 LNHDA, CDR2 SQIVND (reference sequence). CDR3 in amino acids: CASSISGTGLHYEQYF. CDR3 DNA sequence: TGTGCCAGTAGTATTTCAGGGACGGGCCTCCACTACGAGCAGTACTTC.

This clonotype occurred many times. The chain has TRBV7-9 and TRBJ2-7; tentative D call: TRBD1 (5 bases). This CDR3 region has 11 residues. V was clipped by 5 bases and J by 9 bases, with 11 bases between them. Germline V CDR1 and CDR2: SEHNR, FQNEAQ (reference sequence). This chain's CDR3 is CASSPGWGQYF. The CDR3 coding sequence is TGTGCCAGCAGCCCAGGGTGGGGGCAGTACTTC.

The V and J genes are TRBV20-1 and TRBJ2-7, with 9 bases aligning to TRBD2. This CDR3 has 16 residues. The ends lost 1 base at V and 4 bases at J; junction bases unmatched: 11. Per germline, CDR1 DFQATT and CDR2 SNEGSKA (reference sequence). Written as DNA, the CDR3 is TGCAGTGCTAGAGTCCCGAACAGCGGGAGGAAATACGAGCAGTACTTC. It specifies CSARVPNSGRKYEQYF.

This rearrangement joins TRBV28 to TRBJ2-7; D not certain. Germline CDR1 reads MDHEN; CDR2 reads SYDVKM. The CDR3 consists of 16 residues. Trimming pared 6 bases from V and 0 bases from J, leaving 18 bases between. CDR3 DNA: TGTGCCAGCAGCCCCCGAGGATACTTTAGCTCCTACGAGCAGTACTTC. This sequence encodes CASSPRGYFSSYEQYF.

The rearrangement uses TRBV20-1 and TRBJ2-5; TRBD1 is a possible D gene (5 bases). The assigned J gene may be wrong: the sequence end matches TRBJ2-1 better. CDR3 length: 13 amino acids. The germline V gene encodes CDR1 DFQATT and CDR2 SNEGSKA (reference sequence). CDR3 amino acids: CSAAGSRYNEQFF. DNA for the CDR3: TGCAGTGCTGCAGGGTCGCGGTACAATGAGCAGTTCTTC.

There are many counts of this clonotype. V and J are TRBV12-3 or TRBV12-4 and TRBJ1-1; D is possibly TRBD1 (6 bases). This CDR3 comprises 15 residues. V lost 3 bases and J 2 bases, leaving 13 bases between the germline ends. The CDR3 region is CASSFRTGINTEAFF. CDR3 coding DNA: TGTGCCAGCAGTTTCCGAACAGGGATTAACACTGAAGCTTTCTTT.

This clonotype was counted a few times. Written as DNA, the CDR3 is TGCGCCAGCAGCGCATATCAGGGGGCGCGGAGCTATGGCTACACCTTC. This gives the protein CASSAYQGARSYGYTF. The rearrangement uses TRBV5-1 and TRBJ1-2; TRBD1 matches at 8 bases. V lost 4 bases, J lost 4 bases, and 12 bases stayed unmatched. The CDR3 sequence is 16 residues long. Per germline, CDR1 SGHRS and CDR2 YFSETQ.

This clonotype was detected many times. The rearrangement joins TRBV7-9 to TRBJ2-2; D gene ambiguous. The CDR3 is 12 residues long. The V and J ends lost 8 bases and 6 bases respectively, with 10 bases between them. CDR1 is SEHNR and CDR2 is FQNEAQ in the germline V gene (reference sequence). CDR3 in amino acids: CASGQGAGELFF. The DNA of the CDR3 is TGTGCCAGCGGTCAAGGCGCCGGGGAGCTGTTTTTT.

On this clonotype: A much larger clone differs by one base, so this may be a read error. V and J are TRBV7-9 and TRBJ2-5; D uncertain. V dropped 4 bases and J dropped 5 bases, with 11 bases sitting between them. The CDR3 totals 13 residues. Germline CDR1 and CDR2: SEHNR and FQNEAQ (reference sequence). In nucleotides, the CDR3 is TGTGCCAGCAGCTCAAGGAGAAGCGAGACCCAGTACTTC. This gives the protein CASSSRRSETQYF.

CDR3 DNA: TGTGCCAGCAGCCCACAGATTCCAGGAAACACCATATATTTT. Its translation: CASSPQIPGNTIYF. The V gene is TRBV7-9, the J gene TRBJ1-3; D ambiguous. The CDR3 loop spans 14 amino acids. Germline lookup yields CDR1 SEHNR and CDR2 FQNEAQ (reference sequence). V lost 5 bases and J 4 bases, leaving 12 bases between the germline ends.

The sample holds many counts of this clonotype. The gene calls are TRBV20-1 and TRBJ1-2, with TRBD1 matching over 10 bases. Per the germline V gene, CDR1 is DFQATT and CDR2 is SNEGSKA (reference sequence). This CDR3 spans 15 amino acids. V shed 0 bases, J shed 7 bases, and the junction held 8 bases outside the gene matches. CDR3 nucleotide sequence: TGCAGTGCTAGAGATCAGGGACAGGGGTTTCGTGGCTACACCTTC. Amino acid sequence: CSARDQGQGFRGYTF.

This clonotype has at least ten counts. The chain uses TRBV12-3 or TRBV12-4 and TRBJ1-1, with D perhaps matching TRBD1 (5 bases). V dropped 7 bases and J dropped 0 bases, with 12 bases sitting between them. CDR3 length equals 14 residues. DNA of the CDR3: TGTGCCAGCAAGGGCAGGGAACTGAACACTGAAGCTTTCTTT. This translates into CASKGRELNTEAFF.

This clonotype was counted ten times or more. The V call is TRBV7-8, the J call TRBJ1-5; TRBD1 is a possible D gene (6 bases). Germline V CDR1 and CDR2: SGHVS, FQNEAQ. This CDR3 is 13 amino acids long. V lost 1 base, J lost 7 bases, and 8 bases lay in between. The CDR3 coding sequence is TGTGCCAGCAGCTTAGACAGGGAACAGCCCCAGCATTTT. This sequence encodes CASSLDREQPQHF. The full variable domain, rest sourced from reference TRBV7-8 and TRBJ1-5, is GAGVSQSPRYKVAKRGQDVALRCDPISGHVSLFWYQQALGQGPEFLTYFQNEAQLDKSGLPSDRFFAERPEGSVSTLKIQRTQQEDSAVYLCASSLDREQPQHFGDGTRLSIL.

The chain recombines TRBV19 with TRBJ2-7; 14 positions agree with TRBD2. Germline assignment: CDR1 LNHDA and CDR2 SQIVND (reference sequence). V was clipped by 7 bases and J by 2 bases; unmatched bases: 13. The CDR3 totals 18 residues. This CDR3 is CASTPGGLAGGGAYEQYF. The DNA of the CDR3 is TGTGCCAGTACCCCCGGTGGACTAGCGGGAGGAGGGGCCTACGAGCAGTACTTC.